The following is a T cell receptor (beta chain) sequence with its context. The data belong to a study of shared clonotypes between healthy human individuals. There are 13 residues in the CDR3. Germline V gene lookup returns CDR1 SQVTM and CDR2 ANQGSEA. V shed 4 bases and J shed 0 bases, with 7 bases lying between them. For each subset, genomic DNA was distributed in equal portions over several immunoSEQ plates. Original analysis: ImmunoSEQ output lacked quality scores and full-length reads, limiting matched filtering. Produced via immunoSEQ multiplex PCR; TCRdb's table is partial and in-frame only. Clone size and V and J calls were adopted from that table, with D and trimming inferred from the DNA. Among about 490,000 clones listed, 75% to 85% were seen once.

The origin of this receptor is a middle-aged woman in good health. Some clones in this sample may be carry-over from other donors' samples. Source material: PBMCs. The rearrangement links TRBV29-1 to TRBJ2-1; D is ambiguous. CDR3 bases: TGCAGCGTTGGTCCCAGCTCCTACAATGAGCAGTTCTTC. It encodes CSVGPSSYNEQFF.